A selection of T cell receptor beta chains follows, all from one sample in a study of T cell responses to AZD1222 COVID-19 vaccine. Repertoires were generated with immunoSEQ multiplex PCR, while TCRdb's copy carries only in-frame clones and drops some. This repertoire shows some 150,000 clones, approximately 90% found once; its top ten account for about 3.4%. The sample in question was peripheral blood, obtained on day 0 of AZD1222 vaccination. The receptors stem from an adult in good health. CDR3s include the opening cysteine and the closing phenylalanine or tryptophan. Fields, in order: CDR3 DNA, CDR3 protein, D gene, J gene, V gene. The D gene is left open where the match is weak.

CDR3nt: TGTGCCATCAGTGCCCAAGAGACCCAGTACTTC
CDR3aa: CAISAQETQYF
d_gene: NA
j_gene: TRBJ2-5
v_gene: TRBV10-3

CDR3nt: TGCGCCAGCAGCCAAGCTGGGAGCAGCTACACCTTC
CDR3aa: CASSQAGSSYTF
d_gene: NA
j_gene: TRBJ1-2
v_gene: TRBV4-1

CDR3nt: TGTGCCAGCGGGGGTAAAATTGCCTCCTACGAGCAGTACTTC
CDR3aa: CASGGKIASYEQYF
d_gene: NA
j_gene: TRBJ2-7
v_gene: TRBV11-2

CDR3nt: TGCGCCAGCAGCTTGAGGCGGGGACCCGAGACCCAGTACTTC
CDR3aa: CASSLRRGPETQYF
d_gene: NA
j_gene: TRBJ2-5
v_gene: TRBV5-1

CDR3nt: TGTGCCAGCAGCCCGGACAGGGGGCAAACTGAAGCTTTCTTT
CDR3aa: CASSPDRGQTEAFF
d_gene: TRBD1
j_gene: TRBJ1-1
v_gene: TRBV7-9

CDR3nt: TGTGCCAGTAGTACAGCGGCTGACGCCCTCAAAGAGACCCAGTACTTC
CDR3aa: CASSTAADALKETQYF
d_gene: NA
j_gene: TRBJ2-5
v_gene: TRBV19

CDR3nt: TGTGCCAGCAGCCCAATTCAGAGAGCGGGGGGCTACGAGCAGTACTTC
CDR3aa: CASSPIQRAGGYEQYF
d_gene: TRBD2
j_gene: TRBJ2-7
v_gene: TRBV11-2

CDR3nt: TGCGCCAGCAGCTTGGAGGGGGCGGATGGTGAAAAACTGTTTTTT
CDR3aa: CASSLEGADGEKLFF
d_gene: TRBD1
j_gene: TRBJ1-4
v_gene: TRBV5-1

CDR3nt: TGTGCCAGTCGGTGGGAACCTCCCGGTGGCTACACCTTC
CDR3aa: CASRWEPPGGYTF
d_gene: NA
j_gene: TRBJ1-2
v_gene: TRBV19

CDR3nt: TGTGCCAGCAGCCAAGGTTCTAGCGCCCACACCGGGGAGCTGTTTTTT
CDR3aa: CASSQGSSAHTGELFF
d_gene: NA
j_gene: TRBJ2-2
v_gene: TRBV3-1/TRBV3-2